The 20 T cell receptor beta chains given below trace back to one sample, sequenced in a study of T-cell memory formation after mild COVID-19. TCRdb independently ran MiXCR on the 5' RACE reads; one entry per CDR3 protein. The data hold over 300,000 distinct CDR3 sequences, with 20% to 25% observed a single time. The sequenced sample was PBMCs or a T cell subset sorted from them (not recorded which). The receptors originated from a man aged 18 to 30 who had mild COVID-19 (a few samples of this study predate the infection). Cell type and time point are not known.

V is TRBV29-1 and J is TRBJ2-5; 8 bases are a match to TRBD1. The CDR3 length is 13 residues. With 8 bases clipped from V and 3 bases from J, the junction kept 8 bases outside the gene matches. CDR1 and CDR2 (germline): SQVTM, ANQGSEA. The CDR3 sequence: CSLRRTGKETQYF. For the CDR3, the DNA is TGCAGCCTCAGACGGACAGGGAAAGAGACCCAGTACTTC.

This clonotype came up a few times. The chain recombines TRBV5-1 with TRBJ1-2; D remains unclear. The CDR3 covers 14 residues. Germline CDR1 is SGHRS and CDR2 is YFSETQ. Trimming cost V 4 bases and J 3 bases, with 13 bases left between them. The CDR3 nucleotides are TGCGCCAGCAGCCGTGGGTCCGCCGACTATGGCTACACCTTC. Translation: CASSRGSADYGYTF. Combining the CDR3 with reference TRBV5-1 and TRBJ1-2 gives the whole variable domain KAGVTQTPRYLIKTRGQQVTLSCSPISGHRSVSWYQQTPGQGLQFLFEYFSETQRNKGNFPGRFSGRQFSNSRSEMNVSTLELGDSALYLCASSRGSADYGYTFGSGTRLTVV.

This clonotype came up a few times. CDR3 loop: CASSRGAPSGYTF. The CDR3, as DNA: TGTGCCAGCAGCAGAGGGGCCCCTTCTGGCTACACCTTC. The chain combines TRBV7-9 with TRBJ1-2, with D maybe TRBD1 (5 bases). The CDR3 has 13 amino acids. Germline CDR1 SEHNR, CDR2 FQNEAQ (reference sequence). Trimming cost V 5 bases and J 7 bases, with 14 bases left between them.

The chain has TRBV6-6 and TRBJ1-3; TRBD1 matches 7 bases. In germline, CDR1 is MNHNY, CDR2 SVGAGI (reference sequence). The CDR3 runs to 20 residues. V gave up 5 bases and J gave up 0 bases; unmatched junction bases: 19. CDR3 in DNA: TGTGCCAGCAGTGACGGGGGGGGGAGGGGGCAGTCCGTCTCTGGAAACACCATATATTTT. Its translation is CASSDGGGRGQSVSGNTIYF.

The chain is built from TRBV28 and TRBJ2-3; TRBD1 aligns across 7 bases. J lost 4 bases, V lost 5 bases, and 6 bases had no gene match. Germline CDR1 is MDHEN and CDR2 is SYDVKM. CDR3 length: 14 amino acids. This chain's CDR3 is CASSMTGSADTQYF. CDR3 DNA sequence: TGTGCCAGCAGTATGACAGGGTCGGCAGATACGCAGTATTTT.

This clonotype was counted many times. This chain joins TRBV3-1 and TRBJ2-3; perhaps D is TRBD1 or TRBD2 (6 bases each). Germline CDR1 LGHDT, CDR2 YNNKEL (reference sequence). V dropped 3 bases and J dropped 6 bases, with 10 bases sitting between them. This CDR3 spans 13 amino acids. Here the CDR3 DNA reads TGTGCCAGCAGCCAGGGGGGCGCCGATACGCAGTATTTT. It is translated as CASSQGGADTQYF.

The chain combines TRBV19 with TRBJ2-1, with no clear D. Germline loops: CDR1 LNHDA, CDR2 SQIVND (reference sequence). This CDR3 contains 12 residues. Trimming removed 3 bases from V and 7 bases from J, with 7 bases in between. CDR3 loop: CASSMGGNEQFF. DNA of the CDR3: TGTGCCAGTAGTATGGGTGGTAATGAGCAGTTCTTC.

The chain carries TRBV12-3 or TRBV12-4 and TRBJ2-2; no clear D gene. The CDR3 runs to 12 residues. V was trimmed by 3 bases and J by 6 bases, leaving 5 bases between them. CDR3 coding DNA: TGTGCCAGCAGTTTTCAAGCCGGGGAGCTGTTTTTT. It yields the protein CASSFQAGELFF.

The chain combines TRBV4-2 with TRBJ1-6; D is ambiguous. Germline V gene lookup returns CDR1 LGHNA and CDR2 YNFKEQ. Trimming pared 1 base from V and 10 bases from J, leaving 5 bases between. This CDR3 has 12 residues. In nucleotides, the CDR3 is TGTGCCAGCAGCCAAGCTCGCTCACCCCTCCACTTT. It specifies CASSQARSPLHF.

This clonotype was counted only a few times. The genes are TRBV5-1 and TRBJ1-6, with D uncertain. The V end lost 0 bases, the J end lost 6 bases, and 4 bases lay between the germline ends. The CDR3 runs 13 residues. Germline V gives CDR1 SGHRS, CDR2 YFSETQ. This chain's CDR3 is CASSLDPNSPLHF. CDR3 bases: TGCGCCAGCAGCTTGGACCCTAATTCACCCCTCCACTTT.

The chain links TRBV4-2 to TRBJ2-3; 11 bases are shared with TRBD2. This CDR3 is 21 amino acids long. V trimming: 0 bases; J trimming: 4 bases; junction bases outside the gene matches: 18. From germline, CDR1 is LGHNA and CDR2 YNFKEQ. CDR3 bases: TGTGCCAGCAGCCAAGACGGTGGGGCTAGCGGGGGGCCCAGCCGCCCAGATACGCAGTATTTT. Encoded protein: CASSQDGGASGGPSRPDTQYF.

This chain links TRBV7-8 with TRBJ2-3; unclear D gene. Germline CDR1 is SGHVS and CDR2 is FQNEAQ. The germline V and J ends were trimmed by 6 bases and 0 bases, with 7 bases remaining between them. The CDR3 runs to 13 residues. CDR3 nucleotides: TGTGCCAGCAGAATAGACAGCACAGATACGCAGTATTTT. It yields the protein CASRIDSTDTQYF.

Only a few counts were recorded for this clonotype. CDR3 sequence reads: CASSLASVGTDTQYF. The CDR3 DNA sequence: TGTGCCAGCAGCTTAGCGTCCGTCGGGACAGATACGCAGTATTTT. The V and J genes are TRBV7-2 and TRBJ2-3; D uncertain. Trimming stripped 0 bases from V and 3 bases from J, with 10 bases between. This CDR3 region has 15 residues. CDR1 is SGHTA and CDR2 is FQGNSA in the germline V gene.

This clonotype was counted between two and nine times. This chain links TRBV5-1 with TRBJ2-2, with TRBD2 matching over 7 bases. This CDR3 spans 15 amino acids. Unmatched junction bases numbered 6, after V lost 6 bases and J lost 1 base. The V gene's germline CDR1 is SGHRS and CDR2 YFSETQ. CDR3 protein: CASTRLAVNTGELFF. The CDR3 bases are TGCGCCAGCACCCGGCTAGCGGTGAACACCGGGGAGCTGTTTTTT.

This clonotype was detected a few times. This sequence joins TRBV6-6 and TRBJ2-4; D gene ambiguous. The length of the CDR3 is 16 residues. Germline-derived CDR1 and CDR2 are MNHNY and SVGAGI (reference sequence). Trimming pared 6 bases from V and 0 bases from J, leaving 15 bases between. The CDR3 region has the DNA TGTGCCAGCAGGGGCCTCGACATGGTAGCCAAAAACATTCAGTACTTC. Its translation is CASRGLDMVAKNIQYF.

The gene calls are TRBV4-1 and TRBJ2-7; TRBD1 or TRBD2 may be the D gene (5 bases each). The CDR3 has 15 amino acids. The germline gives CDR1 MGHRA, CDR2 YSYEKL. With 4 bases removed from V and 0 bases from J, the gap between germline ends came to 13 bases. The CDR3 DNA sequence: TGCGCCAGCAGCCCCCAGGCAGGGAGCTCCTACGAGCAGTACGTC. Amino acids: CASSPQAGSSYEQYV.

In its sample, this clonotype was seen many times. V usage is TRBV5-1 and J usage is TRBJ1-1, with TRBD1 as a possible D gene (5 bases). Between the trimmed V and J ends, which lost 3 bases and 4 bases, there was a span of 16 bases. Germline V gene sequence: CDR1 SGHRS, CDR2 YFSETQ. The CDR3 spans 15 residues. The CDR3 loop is CASSYLHGGGTEAFF. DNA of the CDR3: TGCGCCAGCAGCTACCTACACGGGGGGGGCACTGAAGCTTTCTTT.

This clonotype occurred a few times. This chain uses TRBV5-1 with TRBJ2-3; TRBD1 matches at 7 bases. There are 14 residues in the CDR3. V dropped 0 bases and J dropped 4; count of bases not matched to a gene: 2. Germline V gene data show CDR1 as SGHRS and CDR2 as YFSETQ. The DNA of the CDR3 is TGCGCCAGCAGCTTGGCCACAGGGGCAGATACGCAGTATTTT. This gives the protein CASSLATGADTQYF.

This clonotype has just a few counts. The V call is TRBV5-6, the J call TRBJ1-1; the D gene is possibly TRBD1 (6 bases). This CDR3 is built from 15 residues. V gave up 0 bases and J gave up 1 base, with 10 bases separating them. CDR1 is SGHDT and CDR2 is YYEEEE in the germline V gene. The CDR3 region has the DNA TGTGCCAGCAGCTTGGTCAGGGGATGGAACACTGAAGCTTTCTTT. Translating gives CASSLVRGWNTEAFF. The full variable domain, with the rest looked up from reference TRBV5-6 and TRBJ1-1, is DAGVTQSPTHLIKTRGQQVTLRCSPKSGHDTVSWYQQALGQGPQFIFQYYEEEERQRGNFPDRFSGHQFPNYSSELNVNALLLGDSALYLCASSLVRGWNTEAFFGQGTRLTVV.

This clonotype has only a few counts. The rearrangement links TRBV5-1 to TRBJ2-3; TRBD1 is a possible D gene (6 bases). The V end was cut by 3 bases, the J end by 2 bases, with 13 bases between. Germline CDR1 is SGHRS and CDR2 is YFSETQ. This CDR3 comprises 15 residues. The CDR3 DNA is TGCGCCAGCAGCTACAGGGAGAGGGACACAGATACGCAGTATTTT. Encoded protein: CASSYRERDTDTQYF. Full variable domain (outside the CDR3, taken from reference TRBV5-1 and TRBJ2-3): KAGVTQTPRYLIKTRGQQVTLSCSPISGHRSVSWYQQTPGQGLQFLFEYFSETQRNKGNFPGRFSGRQFSNSRSEMNVSTLELGDSALYLCASSYRERDTDTQYFGPGTRLTVL.